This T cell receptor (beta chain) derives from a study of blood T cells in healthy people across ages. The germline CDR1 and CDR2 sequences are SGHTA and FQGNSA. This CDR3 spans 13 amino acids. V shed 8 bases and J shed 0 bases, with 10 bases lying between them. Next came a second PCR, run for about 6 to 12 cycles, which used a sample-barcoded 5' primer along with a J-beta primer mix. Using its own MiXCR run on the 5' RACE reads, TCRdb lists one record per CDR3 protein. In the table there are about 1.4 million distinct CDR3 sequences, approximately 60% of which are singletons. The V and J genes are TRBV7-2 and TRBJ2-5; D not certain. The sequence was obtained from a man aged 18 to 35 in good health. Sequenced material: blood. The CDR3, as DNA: TGTGCCAGCGCTTTCCCGAACCAAGAGACCCAGTACTTC. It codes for CASAFPNQETQYF.